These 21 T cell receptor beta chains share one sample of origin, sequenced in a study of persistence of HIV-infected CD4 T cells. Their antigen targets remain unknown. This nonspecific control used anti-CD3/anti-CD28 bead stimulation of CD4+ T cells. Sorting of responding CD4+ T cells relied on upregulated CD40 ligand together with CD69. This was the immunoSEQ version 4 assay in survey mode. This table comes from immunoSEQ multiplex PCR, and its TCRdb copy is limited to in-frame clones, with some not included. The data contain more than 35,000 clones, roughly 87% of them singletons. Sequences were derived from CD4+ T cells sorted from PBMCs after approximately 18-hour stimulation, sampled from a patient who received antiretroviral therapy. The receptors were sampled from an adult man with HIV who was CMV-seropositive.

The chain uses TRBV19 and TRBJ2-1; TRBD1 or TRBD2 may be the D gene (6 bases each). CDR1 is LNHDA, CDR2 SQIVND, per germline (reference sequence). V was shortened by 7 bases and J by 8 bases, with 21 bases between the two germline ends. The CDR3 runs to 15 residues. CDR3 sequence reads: CASTYRSGAGDEQFF. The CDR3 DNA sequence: TGTGCCAGTACCTATCGGTCGGGGGCCGGCGATGAGCAGTTCTTC.

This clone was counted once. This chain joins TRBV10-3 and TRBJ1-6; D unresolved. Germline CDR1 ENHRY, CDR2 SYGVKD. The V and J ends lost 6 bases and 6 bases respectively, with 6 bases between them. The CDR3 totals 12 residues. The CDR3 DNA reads TGTGCCATCAGGGCACCTAATTCACCCCTCCACTTT. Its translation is CAIRAPNSPLHF.

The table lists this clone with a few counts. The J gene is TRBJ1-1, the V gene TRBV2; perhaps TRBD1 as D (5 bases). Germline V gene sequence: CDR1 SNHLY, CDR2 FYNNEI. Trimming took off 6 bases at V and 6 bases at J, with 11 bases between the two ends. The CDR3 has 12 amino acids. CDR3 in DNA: TGTGCCAGCAGCTCAGGGTACGCTGAAGCTTTCTTT. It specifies CASSSGYAEAFF.

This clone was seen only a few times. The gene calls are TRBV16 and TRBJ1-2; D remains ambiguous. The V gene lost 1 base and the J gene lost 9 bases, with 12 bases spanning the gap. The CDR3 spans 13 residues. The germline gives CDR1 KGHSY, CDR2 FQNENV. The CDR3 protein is CASSQFHGQSYTF. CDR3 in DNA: TGTGCCAGCAGCCAATTTCATGGGCAGAGCTACACCTTC.

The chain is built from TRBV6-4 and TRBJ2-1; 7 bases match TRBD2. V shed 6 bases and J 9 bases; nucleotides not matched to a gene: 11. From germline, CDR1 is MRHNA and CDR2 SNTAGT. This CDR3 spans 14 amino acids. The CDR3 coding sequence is TGTGCCAGCAGCCGGGAGGAAGGAAGTGGTGAGCAGTTCTTC. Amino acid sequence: CASSREEGSGEQFF.

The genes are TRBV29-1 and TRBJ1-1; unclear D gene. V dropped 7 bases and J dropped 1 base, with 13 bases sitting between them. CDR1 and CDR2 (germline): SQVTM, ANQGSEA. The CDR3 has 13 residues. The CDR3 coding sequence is TGCAGCGGCCAACGGGAGGGGAACACTGAAGCTTTCTTT. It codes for CSGQREGNTEAFF.

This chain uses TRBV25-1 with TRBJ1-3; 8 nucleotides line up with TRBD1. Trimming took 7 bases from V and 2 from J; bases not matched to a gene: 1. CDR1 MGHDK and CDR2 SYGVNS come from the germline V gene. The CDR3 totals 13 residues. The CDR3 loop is CASKDRAGNTIYF. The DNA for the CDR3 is TGTGCCAGCAAGGACAGGGCTGGAAACACCATATATTTT. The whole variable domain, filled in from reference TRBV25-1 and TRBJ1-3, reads EADIYQTPRYLVIGTGKKITLECSQTMGHDKMYWYQQDPGMELHLIHYSYGVNSTEKGDLSSESTVSRIRTEHFPLTLESARPSHTSQYLCASKDRAGNTIYFGEGSWLTVV.

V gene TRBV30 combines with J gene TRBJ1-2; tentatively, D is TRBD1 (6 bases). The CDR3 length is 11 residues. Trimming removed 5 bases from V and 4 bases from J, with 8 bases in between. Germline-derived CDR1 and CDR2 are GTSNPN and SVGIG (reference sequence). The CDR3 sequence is CAWGQLYGYTF. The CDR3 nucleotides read TGTGCCTGGGGACAGCTCTATGGCTACACCTTC.

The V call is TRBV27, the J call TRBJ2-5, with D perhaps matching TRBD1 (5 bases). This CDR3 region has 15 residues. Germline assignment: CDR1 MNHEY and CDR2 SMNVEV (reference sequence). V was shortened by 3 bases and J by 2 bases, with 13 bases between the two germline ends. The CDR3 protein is CASSFRGSGQETQYF. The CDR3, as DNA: TGTGCCAGCAGTTTTAGGGGCTCAGGGCAAGAGACCCAGTACTTC.

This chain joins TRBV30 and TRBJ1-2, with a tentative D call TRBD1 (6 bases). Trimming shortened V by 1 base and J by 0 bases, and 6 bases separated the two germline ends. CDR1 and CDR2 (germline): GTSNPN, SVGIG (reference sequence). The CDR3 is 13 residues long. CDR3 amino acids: CAWSGGPNYGYTF. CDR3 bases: TGTGCCTGGAGTGGGGGGCCTAACTATGGCTACACCTTC.

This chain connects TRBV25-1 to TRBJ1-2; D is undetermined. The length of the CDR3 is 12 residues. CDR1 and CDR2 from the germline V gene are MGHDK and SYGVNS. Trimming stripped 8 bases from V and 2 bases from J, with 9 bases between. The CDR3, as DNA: TGTGCCAGCGAGGAACAGAACTATGGCTACACCTTC. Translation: CASEEQNYGYTF.

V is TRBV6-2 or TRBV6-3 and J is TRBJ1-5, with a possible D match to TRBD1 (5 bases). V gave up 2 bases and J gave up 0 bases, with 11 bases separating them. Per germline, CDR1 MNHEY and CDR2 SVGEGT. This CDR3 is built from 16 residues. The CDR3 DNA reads TGTGCCAGCAGTTACAGGGGAGCATATAGCAATCAGCCCCAGCATTTT. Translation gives CASSYRGAYSNQPQHF.

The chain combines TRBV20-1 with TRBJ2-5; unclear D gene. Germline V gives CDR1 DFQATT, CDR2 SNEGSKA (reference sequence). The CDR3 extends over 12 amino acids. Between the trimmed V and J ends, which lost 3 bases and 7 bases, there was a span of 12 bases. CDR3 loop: CSASPPSWTQYF. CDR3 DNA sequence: TGCAGTGCTAGTCCCCCTTCTTGGACCCAGTACTTC.

The CDR3 DNA reads as TGTGCCAGCAGGGCGAGTAACTATGGCTACACCTTC. Its translation is CASRASNYGYTF. The V and J genes are TRBV5-6 and TRBJ1-2; D call uncertain. CDR3 size: 12 residues. Germline CDR1 SGHDT, CDR2 YYEEEE. Trimming pared 5 bases from V and 1 base from J, leaving 6 bases between.

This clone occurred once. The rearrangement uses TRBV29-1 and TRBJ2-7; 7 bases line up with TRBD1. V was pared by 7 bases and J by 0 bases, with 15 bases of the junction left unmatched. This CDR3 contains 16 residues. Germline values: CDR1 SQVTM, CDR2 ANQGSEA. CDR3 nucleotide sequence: TGCAGCGAGGGATGCACGGGGACAGTCGCCTCCTACGAGCAGTACTTC. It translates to CSEGCTGTVASYEQYF.

The CDR3 spells CASSYPNEQFF. The CDR3 bases are TGTGCCAGCAGCTATCCAAATGAGCAGTTCTTC. The chain carries TRBV7-2 and TRBJ2-1; D is unclear. The CDR3 covers 11 residues. Germline CDR1 SGHTA, CDR2 FQGNSA. V lost 4 bases, J lost 7 bases, and 5 bases lay in between.

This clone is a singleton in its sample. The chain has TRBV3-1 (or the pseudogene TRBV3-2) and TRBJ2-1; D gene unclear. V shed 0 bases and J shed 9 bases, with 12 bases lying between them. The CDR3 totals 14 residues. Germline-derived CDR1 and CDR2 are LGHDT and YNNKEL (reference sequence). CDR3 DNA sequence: TGTGCCAGCAGCCAAGAGGCCCTCCCACTTGAGCAGTTCTTC. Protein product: CASSQEALPLEQFF.

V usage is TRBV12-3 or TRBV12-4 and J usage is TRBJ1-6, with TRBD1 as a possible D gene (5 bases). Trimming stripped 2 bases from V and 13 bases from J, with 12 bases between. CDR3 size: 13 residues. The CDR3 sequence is CASSLILPGPLHF. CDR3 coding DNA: TGTGCCAGCAGTTTAATCCTCCCAGGGCCCCTCCACTTT.

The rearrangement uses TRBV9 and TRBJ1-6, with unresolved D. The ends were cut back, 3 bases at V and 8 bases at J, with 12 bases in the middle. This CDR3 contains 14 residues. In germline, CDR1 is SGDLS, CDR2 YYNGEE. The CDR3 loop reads CASSADSWDSPLHF. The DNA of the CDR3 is TGTGCCAGCAGCGCCGATAGCTGGGATTCACCCCTCCACTTT.

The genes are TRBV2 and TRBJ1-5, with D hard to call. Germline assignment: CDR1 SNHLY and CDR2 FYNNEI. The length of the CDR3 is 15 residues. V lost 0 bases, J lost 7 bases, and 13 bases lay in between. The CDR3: CASSEATRVTQPQHF. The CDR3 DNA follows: TGTGCCAGCAGTGAAGCGACTCGGGTGACCCAGCCCCAGCATTTT. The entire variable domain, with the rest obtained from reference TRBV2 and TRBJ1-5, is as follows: EPEVTQTPSHQVTQMGQEVILRCVPISNHLYFYWYRQILGQKVEFLVSFYNNEISEKSEIFDDQFSVERPDGSNFTLKIRSTKLEDSAMYFCASSEATRVTQPQHFGDGTRLSIL.

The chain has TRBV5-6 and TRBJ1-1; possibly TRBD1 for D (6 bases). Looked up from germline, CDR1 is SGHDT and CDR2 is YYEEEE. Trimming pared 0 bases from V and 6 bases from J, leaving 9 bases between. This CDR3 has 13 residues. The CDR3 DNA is TGTGCCAGCAGCTTGGCGGGGGCCGCTGAAGCTTTCTTT. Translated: CASSLAGAAEAFF. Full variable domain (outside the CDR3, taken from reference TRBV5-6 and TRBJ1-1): DAGVTQSPTHLIKTRGQQVTLRCSPKSGHDTVSWYQQALGQGPQFIFQYYEEEERQRGNFPDRFSGHQFPNYSSELNVNALLLGDSALYLCASSLAGAAEAFFGQGTRLTVV.